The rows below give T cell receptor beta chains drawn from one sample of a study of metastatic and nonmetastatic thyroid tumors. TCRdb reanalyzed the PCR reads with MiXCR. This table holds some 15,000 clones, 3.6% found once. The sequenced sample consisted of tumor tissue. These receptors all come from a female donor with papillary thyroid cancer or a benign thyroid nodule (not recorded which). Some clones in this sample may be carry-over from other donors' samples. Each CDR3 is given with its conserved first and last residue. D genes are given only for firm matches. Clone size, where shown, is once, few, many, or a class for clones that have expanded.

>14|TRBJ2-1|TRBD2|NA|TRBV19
CASSIGGRSNEQFF
TGTGCCAGTAGTATCGGCGGGAGAAGCAATGAGCAGTTCTTC
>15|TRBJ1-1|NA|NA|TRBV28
CASSLDQGLNTEAFF
TGTGCCAGCAGTTTAGATCAGGGCCTGAACACTGAAGCTTTCTTT
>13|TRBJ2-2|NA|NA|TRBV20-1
CSAWTPNTGELFF
TGCAGTGCATGGACACCGAACACCGGGGAGCTGTTTTTT
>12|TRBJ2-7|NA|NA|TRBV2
CADKLSGYEQYF
TGTGCAGATAAACTCAGCGGCTACGAGCAGTACTTC
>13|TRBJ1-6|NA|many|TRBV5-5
CASSLGSISPLHF
TGTGCCAGCAGCTTGGGTTCAATTTCACCCCTCCACTTT
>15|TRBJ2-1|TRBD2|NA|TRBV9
CASTLNPSGTNEQFF
TGTGCCAGCACCCTTAACCCTAGCGGGACGAATGAGCAGTTCTTC
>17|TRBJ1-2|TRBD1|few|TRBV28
CASSPTTWTGGMRGYTF
TGTGCCAGCAGCCCAACGACCTGGACAGGGGGGATGAGGGGCTACACCTTC
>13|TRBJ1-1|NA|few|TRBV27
CASSLLGDNKAFF
TGTGCCAGCAGTTTGTTAGGGGACAACAAAGCTTTCTTT
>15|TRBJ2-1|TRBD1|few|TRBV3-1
CASSPARDSYNEQFF
TGTGCCAGCAGCCCTGCCCGGGACAGCTACAATGAGCAGTTCTTC
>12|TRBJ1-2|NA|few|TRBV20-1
CSANEGNYGYTF
TGCAGTGCTAATGAAGGGAACTATGGCTACACCTTC
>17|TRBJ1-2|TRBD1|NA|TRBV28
CASRQRGGEGALYGYTF
TGTGCCAGCAGACAACGCGGGGGGGAGGGGGCCCTCTATGGCTACACCTTC
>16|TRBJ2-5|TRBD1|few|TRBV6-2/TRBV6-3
CASSDNTGVGSETQYF
TGTGCCAGCAGTGACAACACAGGGGTGGGCTCGGAGACCCAGTACTTC
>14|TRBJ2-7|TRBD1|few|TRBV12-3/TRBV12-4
CASSHRDRGYEQYF
TGTGCCAGCAGCCACCGGGACAGGGGCTACGAGCAGTACTTC
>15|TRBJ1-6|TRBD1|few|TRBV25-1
CASRGQGAFNSPLHF
TGTGCCAGCAGGGGCCAGGGGGCCTTTAATTCACCCCTCCACTTT
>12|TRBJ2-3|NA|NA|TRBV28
CASSYGRMSGYF
TGTGCCAGCAGCTACGGACGCATGTCTGGGTATTTT
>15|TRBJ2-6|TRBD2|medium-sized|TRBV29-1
CSAEAGGAGANVLTF
TGCAGCGCCGAAGCGGGGGGCGCTGGGGCCAACGTCCTGACTTTC
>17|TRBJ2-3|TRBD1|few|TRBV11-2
CASSSDRGGRSTDTQYF
TGTGCCAGCAGCAGCGACAGGGGCGGTAGGAGCACAGATACGCAGTATTTT
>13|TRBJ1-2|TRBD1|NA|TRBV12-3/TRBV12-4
CASSRDRAYGYTF
TGTGCCAGCAGTAGGGACAGGGCCTATGGCTACACCTTC
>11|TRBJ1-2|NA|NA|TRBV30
CASANGPGYTF
TGTGCCTCGGCGAATGGACCTGGCTACACCTTC
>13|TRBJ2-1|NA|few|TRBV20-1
CSAMADSYNEQFF
TGCAGTGCTATGGCGGACTCCTACAATGAGCAGTTCTTC
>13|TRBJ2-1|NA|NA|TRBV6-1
CASSLSVGNEQFF
TGTGCCAGCAGTCTCTCGGTGGGCAATGAGCAGTTCTTC
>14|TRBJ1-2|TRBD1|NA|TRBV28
CASRVTQGASGDTF
TGTGCCAGCAGAGTAACTCAGGGGGCGTCAGGCGACACCTTC
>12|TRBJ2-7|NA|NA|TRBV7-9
CASSTDTREQYF
TGTGCCAGCAGCACCGACACCAGGGAGCAGTACTTC
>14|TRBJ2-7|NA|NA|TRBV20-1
CSASMGDGFYEQYF
TGCAGTGCCTCTATGGGAGACGGATTTTACGAGCAGTACTTC
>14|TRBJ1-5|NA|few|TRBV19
CASSIEGRAQPQHF
TGTGCCAGTAGTATTGAGGGGCGAGCTCAGCCCCAGCATTTT
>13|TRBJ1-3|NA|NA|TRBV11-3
CASSPRWADTIYF
TGTGCCAGCAGCCCCCGTTGGGCGGACACCATATATTTT
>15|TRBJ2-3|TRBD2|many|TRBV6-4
CASSEERGSTDTQYF
TGTGCCAGCAGTGAGGAGCGGGGTAGCACAGATACGCAGTATTTT
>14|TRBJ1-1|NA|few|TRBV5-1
CASSLALMNTEAFF
TGCGCCAGCAGCTTGGCCTTAATGAACACTGAAGCTTTCTTT
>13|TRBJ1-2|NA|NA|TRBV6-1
CASSDQGVYGYTF
TGTGCCAGCAGTGACCAGGGAGTCTATGGCTACACCTTC
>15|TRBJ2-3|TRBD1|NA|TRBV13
CASSIRGKFTDTQYF
TGTGCCAGCAGCATCAGGGGGAAATTCACAGATACGCAGTATTTT
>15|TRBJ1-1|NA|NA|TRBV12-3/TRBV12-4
CASSRTRQLNTEAFF
TGTGCCAGCAGCCGGACCCGACAGTTGAACACTGAAGCTTTCTTT
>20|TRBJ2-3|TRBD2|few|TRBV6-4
CASSDTSGLALREGTDTQYF
TGTGCCAGCAGTGACACCTCCGGTTTAGCACTGCGGGAGGGAACAGATACGCAGTATTTT
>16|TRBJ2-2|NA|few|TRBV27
CASSEPLAKNTGELFF
TGTGCCAGCAGTGAGCCGCTAGCGAAAAACACCGGGGAGCTGTTTTTT
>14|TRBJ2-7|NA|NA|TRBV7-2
CASSFSDGYYEQYF
TGTGCCAGCAGCTTTTCGGACGGATACTACGAGCAGTACTTC
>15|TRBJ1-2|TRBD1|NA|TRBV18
CASSPSTGGDYGYTF
TGTGCCAGCTCACCTTCGACAGGGGGCGACTATGGCTACACCTTC
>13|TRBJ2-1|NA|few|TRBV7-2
CASSLGPWQEQFF
TGTGCCAGCAGCCTTGGACCATGGCAGGAGCAGTTCTTC
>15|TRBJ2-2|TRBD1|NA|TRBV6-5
CASSLRQGRTGELFF
TGTGCCAGCAGTTTACGACAGGGGCGGACCGGGGAGCTGTTTTTT
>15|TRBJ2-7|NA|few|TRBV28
CASSPPGDVVGEQYF
TGTGCCAGCAGCCCGCCGGGGGACGTGGTGGGGGAGCAGTACTTC
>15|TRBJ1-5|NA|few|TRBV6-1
CASSEVEGSDQPQHF
TGTGCCAGCAGTGAAGTGGAGGGGAGTGATCAGCCCCAGCATTTT
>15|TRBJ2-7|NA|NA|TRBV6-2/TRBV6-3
CASSQAGGAGYEQYF
TGTGCCAGTAGCCAAGCCGGGGGCGCTGGGTACGAGCAGTACTTC
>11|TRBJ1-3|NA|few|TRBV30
CAWRGGNTIYF
TGTGCCTGGAGAGGGGGAAACACCATATATTTT